The rows below give T cell receptor beta chains drawn from one sample of a study of CXCR3-negative and CXCR3-positive naive CD8 T cells. TCRdb reprocessed the 5' RACE reads; each CDR3 protein has one entry and no DNA is given. The sample holds under 150,000 distinct CDR3 sequences. The sample consisted of naive CXCR3+ CD8+ T cells from blood. These receptors were taken from a human donor in good health. Some clones in this sample may be carry-over from other donors' samples. The CDR3 runs from the conserved cysteine through the conserved F or W. The order of the fields is V gene, J gene, CDR3 protein.

>TRBV10-3|TRBJ1-2
CAISEGPNYGYTF
>TRBV29-1|TRBJ2-1
CSGMDGDNEQFF
>TRBV7-9|TRBJ1-4
CASSRPPFSGETNEKLFF
>TRBV9|TRBJ2-3
CASSVGRGPDTQYF
>TRBV20-1|TRBJ2-7
CSARSVLAGSYEQYF
>TRBV2|TRBJ2-1
CASSRKPGTSGRLGNEQLF
>TRBV2|TRBJ1-5
CASSASGANQPQHF
>TRBV2|TRBJ2-1
CASSETADLPNEQFF
>TRBV6-5|TRBJ2-7
CASSYSQPPSYEQYF
>TRBV7-3|TRBJ2-1
CASSLTGTGNEQFF
>TRBV7-9|TRBJ2-7
CASSEGQTYEQYF
>TRBV7-8|TRBJ2-7
CASSLAGQDWGEQYF
>TRBV23-1|TRBJ2-7
CASSSSRLAGLIYEQYF
>TRBV19|TRBJ1-2
CASTYDREHYGYTF
>TRBV7-7|TRBJ2-1
CASSPDANEQFF
>TRBV10-1|TRBJ1-4
CASSEDEKLFF
>TRBV6-4|TRBJ2-1
CASSDSGGHDEQFF
>TRBV25-1|TRBJ2-1
CASSQNVPSSYNEQFF
>TRBV2|TRBJ2-5
CASSDRVAGPQETQYF
>TRBV7-9|TRBJ2-5
CASSLGSEIPETQYF
>TRBV10-3|TRBJ1-3
CAISVASGNTIYF
>TRBV11-2|TRBJ1-1
CASSLGPGQNTEASF
>TRBV27|TRBJ2-5
CASSPGAQETQYF